This TCR beta chain was observed in a study of blood T cell repertoires in COVID-19. Overall study context: The origin of the acute and convalescent COVID-19 samples was the United States, Italy and Spain. From T cells, B-cell-depleted T cells, or PBMCs came the material, which was cDNA or gDNA.

The V segment lost 3 bases and the J segment 4 bases; nucleotides outside the gene matches: 5. CDR1 is MNHEY and CDR2 is SMNVEV in the germline V gene (reference sequence). The CDR3 has 14 residues. Authors' methods: Scientists estimated how many nucleated cells there were by amplifying reference gene primers. Data came from immunoSEQ multiplex PCR; TCRdb stores just in-frame clones and leaves some out. V and J calls and clone size are as listed in that table; D and trimming were resolved from the DNA. The sample records about 45,000 clones, roughly 90% being singletons. The chain uses TRBV27 and TRBJ1-1; 7 bases agree with TRBD1. The clonotype originates from a human donor in a cohort sampled during active COVID-19. The sample taken for sequencing was peripheral blood. CDR3 coding DNA: TGTGCCAGCAGTTTCAGGGGGTCTCGCACTGAAGCTTTCTTT. Protein product: CASSFRGSRTEAFF.